This TCR beta chain is drawn from a study of blood T cell repertoires in COVID-19. Study background: Some COVID-19 samples were acute and others convalescent; all came from the United States, Italy and Spain.

Profiling relied on immunoSEQ multiplex PCR, and the TCRdb table lists in-frame clones only, not all of them. The table lists 150,000 to 250,000 clones, roughly three quarters of them singletons, with 6% in the top ten. This clone was picked up a small number of times. In Seattle, patients joined the study during active infection and were tracked longitudinally. Trimming cost V 1 base and J 4 bases, with 7 bases left between them. The CDR3 extends over 13 amino acids. V is TRBV12-3 or TRBV12-4 and J is TRBJ1-2; D remains ambiguous. Source material: peripheral blood. The receptor was derived from a woman aged 35 to 49 with COVID-19, enrolled during active disease. Here the CDR3 DNA reads TGTGCCAGCAGTTTAGACGGGAGCTATGGCTACACCTTC. This codes for CASSLDGSYGYTF.